What follows are 10 T cell receptor beta chains derived from one specimen sequenced in a study of blood T cell repertoires in COVID-19. The protocol was immunoSEQ multiplex PCR, while the TCRdb copy is restricted to in-frame clones and leaves out a portion. This sample has around 200,000 clones; approximately 82% occur once, and the top ten carry 7% to 10%. Sequenced: peripheral blood. The receptors come from a woman aged 50 to 60 with acute or convalescent COVID-19.

This chain connects TRBV5-1 to TRBJ1-3; D is possibly TRBD1 (6 bases). The CDR3 has 15 residues. The germline gives CDR1 SGHRS, CDR2 YFSETQ. Trimming stripped 7 bases from V and 0 bases from J, with 14 bases between. CDR3 residues: CASRWDTSSGNTIYF. CDR3 sequence (DNA): TGCGCCAGCCGATGGGACACCAGCTCTGGAAACACCATATATTTT.

The chain links TRBV5-4 to TRBJ2-3; 9 nucleotides line up with TRBD1. The CDR3 extends over 16 amino acids. V was clipped by 4 bases and J by 2 bases; unmatched bases: 8. The germline V gene has CDR1 SGHNT and CDR2 YYREEE (reference sequence). Written as DNA, the CDR3 is TGTGCCAGCAGCCTGGACAGGGGCCGAGTCACAGATACGCAGTATTTT. It yields the protein CASSLDRGRVTDTQYF.

V is TRBV5-1 and J is TRBJ2-2; TRBD2 might be the D (6 bases). V lost 0 bases to trimming and J lost 3 bases, with 12 bases between them. Germline V gene lookup returns CDR1 SGHRS and CDR2 YFSETQ. The CDR3 has 16 amino acids. Here the CDR3 reads CASSLGRDSDTGELFF. The CDR3 bases are TGCGCCAGCAGCTTGGGCCGGGACTCGGACACCGGGGAGCTGTTTTTT.

The sample holds one count of this clone. This sequence joins TRBV7-2 and TRBJ1-1; a weak D match, TRBD1 (6 bases). Germline CDR1 is SGHTA and CDR2 is FQGNSA. V was cut by 1 base and J by 5 bases, with 11 bases left in between. The CDR3 loop spans 14 amino acids. CDR3 coding DNA: TGTGCCAGCAGCTTAGGCGGGGGCCGAACTGAAGCTTTCTTT. It translates to CASSLGGGRTEAFF. Full variable domain (remainder filled in from reference TRBV7-2 and TRBJ1-1): GAGVSQSPSNKVTEKGKDVELRCDPISGHTALYWYRQSLGQGLEFLIYFQGNSAPDKSGLPSDRFSAERTGGSVSTLTIQRTQQEDSAVYLCASSLGGGRTEAFFGQGTRLTVV.

The CDR3 here is CASSPLKGGAEEQYF. The CDR3 region has the DNA TGTGCCAGCTCACCACTTAAAGGGGGTGCAGAAGAGCAGTACTTC. This rearrangement joins TRBV18 to TRBJ2-7; possible D gene TRBD1, 6 bases. Germline V gene sequence: CDR1 KGHSH, CDR2 LQKENI. V was shortened by 1 base and J by 7 bases, with 17 bases between the two germline ends. The CDR3 spans 15 residues.

V is TRBV6-5 and J is TRBJ2-3, with D perhaps matching TRBD1 (5 bases). Germline V lookup: CDR1 MNHEY, CDR2 SVGAGI. The CDR3 runs 15 residues. With 1 base removed from V and 4 bases from J, the gap between germline ends came to 12 bases. The CDR3 sequence: CASSYFRVGADTQYF. CDR3 coding DNA: TGTGCCAGCAGTTACTTCAGGGTGGGTGCAGATACGCAGTATTTT.

The chain uses TRBV6-5 and TRBJ2-1, with 7 nucleotides matching TRBD2. The CDR3 length is 15 residues. Germline lookup yields CDR1 MNHEY and CDR2 SVGAGI. V was pared by 6 bases and J by 4 bases, with 9 bases of the junction left unmatched. In DNA form, the CDR3 reads TGTGCCAGCAGGGAGGGACTAATGAGGTACAATGAGCAGTTCTTC. It codes for CASREGLMRYNEQFF.

CDR3 amino acids: CASSLTSGVSYEQYF. As DNA, the CDR3 is TGTGCCAGCAGCTTAACTAGCGGGGTCTCCTACGAGCAGTACTTC. The rearrangement uses TRBV7-2 and TRBJ2-7; 10 positions match TRBD2. CDR3 length: 15 amino acids. J gave up 0 bases and V 2 bases, and 1 base lay outside the gene matches. Germline-derived CDR1 and CDR2 are SGHTA and FQGNSA.

The J gene is TRBJ1-1, the V gene TRBV6-5; D might be TRBD1 (5 bases). Trimming removed 5 bases from V and 4 bases from J, with 11 bases in between. Germline V gives CDR1 MNHEY, CDR2 SVGAGI. CDR3 length equals 13 residues. CDR3 nucleotides: TGTGCCAGCAGTCTGTGGGGGGGCACTGAAGCTTTCTTT. Residues: CASSLWGGTEAFF.

As DNA, the CDR3 is TGTGCCAGCAGGGCTCCTAGCAATCAGCCCCAGCATTTT. This sequence encodes CASRAPSNQPQHF. The chain employs TRBV2 and TRBJ1-5; D gene ambiguous. V lost 6 bases and J 0 bases, leaving 6 bases between the germline ends. The CDR3 loop spans 13 amino acids. Germline loops: CDR1 SNHLY, CDR2 FYNNEI.